The 20 T cell receptor beta chains below come from one sample, sequenced in a study of blood T cell repertoires in COVID-19. Sequencing used immunoSEQ multiplex PCR; TCRdb keeps in-frame clones, though not all of them. The data show about 140,000 clones, over 60% seen once. Sequencing was carried out using peripheral blood. The receptors here all came from an elderly woman with active or convalescent COVID-19.

CDR3: CASRGWTSGGFNTGELFF. CDR3 DNA sequence: TGTGCCAGCAGGGGTTGGACTAGCGGGGGGTTTAACACCGGGGAGCTGTTTTTT. The chain uses TRBV28 and TRBJ2-2; 14 nucleotides agree with TRBD2. Unmatched junction bases numbered 8, after V lost 6 bases and J lost 2 bases. This CDR3 contains 18 residues. Germline V CDR1 and CDR2: MDHEN, SYDVKM.

The chain joins TRBV2 to TRBJ2-2; D possibly corresponds to TRBD1 (5 bases). This CDR3 is 17 amino acids long. Germline CDR1 SNHLY, CDR2 FYNNEI. V was pared by 6 bases and J by 2 bases, with 19 bases between. This CDR3 is CASSVIPGIKNTGELFF. For the CDR3, the DNA is TGTGCCAGCAGCGTCATCCCAGGGATAAAAAACACCGGGGAGCTGTTTTTT.

V gene TRBV7-6 combines with J gene TRBJ2-1; 8 positions agree with TRBD2. The length of the CDR3 is 15 residues. The ends lost 1 base at V and 10 bases at J; junction bases unmatched: 9. Germline loops: CDR1 SGHVS, CDR2 FNYEAQ. CDR3 sequence reads: CASSLVSGTPQEQFF. The CDR3 DNA reads as TGTGCCAGCAGCTTAGTTAGCGGGACACCCCAGGAGCAGTTCTTC.

This clone was seen a handful of times. This chain joins TRBV24-1 and TRBJ1-5, with 7 bases identical to TRBD1. Trimming at V came to 7 bases and at J to 5 bases, leaving 4 bases not matched to a gene. The length of the CDR3 is 13 residues. In germline, CDR1 is KGHDR, CDR2 SFDVKD. The CDR3 sequence is CATRGTGDQPQHF. The CDR3 DNA reads TGTGCCACCAGGGGAACAGGGGATCAGCCCCAGCATTTT.

This clone was observed a handful of times. This sequence joins TRBV6-1 and TRBJ1-2; possibly TRBD1 for D (5 bases). V lost 1 base to trimming and J lost 8 bases, with 14 bases between them. The CDR3 length is 14 residues. The germline V gene has CDR1 MNHNS and CDR2 SASEGT. The CDR3 loop reads CASSEGQQMRGYTF. In DNA form, the CDR3 reads TGTGCCAGCAGTGAAGGACAGCAGATGAGGGGCTACACCTTC.

This chain connects TRBV27 to TRBJ1-6; D gene uncertain. The V gene lost 3 bases and the J gene lost 3 bases, with 3 bases spanning the gap. This CDR3 is built from 13 residues. Germline CDR1 and CDR2: MNHEY and SMNVEV (reference sequence). The chain's CDR3 is CASSFIYNSPLHF. The CDR3 nucleotides are TGTGCCAGCAGTTTTATCTATAATTCACCCCTCCACTTT.

This clone was counted only a few times. The chain combines TRBV5-1 with TRBJ2-6, with no clear D. V lost 0 bases and J 1 base, leaving 11 bases between the germline ends. Germline CDR1 reads SGHRS; CDR2 reads YFSETQ. The CDR3 has 17 amino acids. The CDR3 loop is CASSLAFSVSGANVLTF. The CDR3 DNA reads as TGCGCCAGCAGCTTGGCCTTTTCGGTTTCTGGGGCCAACGTCCTGACTTTC.

This clone was recorded many times. V and J are TRBV7-2 and TRBJ1-1; D may be TRBD1 (5 bases). V shed 7 bases and J shed 12 bases, with 21 bases lying between them. This CDR3 has 13 residues. The germline gives CDR1 SGHTA, CDR2 FQGNSA. The CDR3 DNA follows: TGTGCCAGCAACTCTCCCCCGGGGGGTCGGTCTTTCTTT. Translation: CASNSPPGGRSFF.

The chain has TRBV11-2 and TRBJ2-2; a possible D gene is TRBD1 (6 bases). V was pared by 5 bases and J by 6 bases, with 10 bases between. The CDR3 has 13 amino acids. Germline CDR1 SGHAT, CDR2 FQNNGV. CDR3 DNA: TGTGCCAGCAGCCCCAACAGGGCCGGGGAGCTGTTTTTT. Translation: CASSPNRAGELFF.

The genes are TRBV14 and TRBJ2-3, with 13 bases lining up with TRBD2. The V and J ends lost 1 base and 9 bases, in that order; junction bases with no gene match: 7. The CDR3 is 16 amino acids. From germline, CDR1 is SGHDN and CDR2 FVKESK. The chain's CDR3 is CASSQGTSGGQGTQYF. CDR3 in DNA: TGTGCCAGCAGCCAAGGGACTAGCGGGGGTCAAGGAACGCAGTATTTT.

The chain has TRBV2 and TRBJ1-2; D is uncertain. Trimming took 7 bases from V and 3 from J, leaving 18 bases between them. Looked up from germline, CDR1 is SNHLY and CDR2 is FYNNEI. The CDR3 has 15 amino acids. Here the CDR3 reads CASTGGPQTHYGYTF. CDR3 nucleotides: TGTGCCAGCACCGGAGGACCTCAGACCCACTATGGCTACACCTTC.

This sequence joins TRBV7-9 and TRBJ2-3; 8 bases map to TRBD2. J gave up 2 bases and V 4 bases, and 11 bases lay outside the gene matches. The CDR3 totals 17 residues. CDR1 is SEHNR and CDR2 is FQNEAQ in the germline V gene (reference sequence). The DNA of the CDR3 is TGTGCCAGCAGCTCCCAGAGAGCGGGGGTGAACACAGATACGCAGTATTTT. Its protein is CASSSQRAGVNTDTQYF.

V is TRBV4-2 and J is TRBJ1-5, with 8 nucleotides matching TRBD1. The CDR3 has 17 amino acids. Germline CDR1 and CDR2: LGHNA and YNFKEQ. V dropped 4 bases and J dropped 6; count of bases not matched to a gene: 14. The CDR3 loop reads CASSPRTGTGGFQPQHF. The CDR3 DNA is TGTGCCAGCAGCCCAAGGACCGGCACAGGGGGTTTTCAGCCCCAGCATTTT.

The chain links TRBV3-1 (or the pseudogene TRBV3-2) to TRBJ1-6; no reliable D call. Trimming stripped 0 bases from V and 5 bases from J, with 5 bases between. This CDR3 is built from 14 residues. Per germline, CDR1 LGHDT and CDR2 YNNKEL (reference sequence). For the CDR3, the DNA is TGTGCCAGCAGCCAAGACAGTAATAATTCACCCCTCCACTTT. It codes for CASSQDSNNSPLHF.

The rearrangement joins TRBV27 to TRBJ2-3; TRBD2 aligns across 7 bases. V gave up 1 base and J gave up 5 bases; unmatched junction bases: 6. The CDR3 spans 15 residues. Per germline, CDR1 MNHEY and CDR2 SMNVEV (reference sequence). CDR3 in DNA: TGTGCCAGCAGTTTATTTGGACTAGTAAGAGATACGCAGTATTTT. This sequence encodes CASSLFGLVRDTQYF.

The rearrangement uses TRBV4-2 and TRBJ2-6; D is possibly TRBD2 (6 bases). V was pared by 0 bases and J by 2 bases, with 11 bases between. Germline CDR1 LGHNA, CDR2 YNFKEQ. The CDR3 spans 17 residues. DNA for the CDR3: TGTGCCAGCAGCCAAGATCATGGGGGGACTGGGGCCAACGTCCTGACTTTC. As protein: CASSQDHGGTGANVLTF.

Concerning this clone itself: Given a much more abundant clone one base away, this may be a read error. V usage is TRBV5-1 and J usage is TRBJ2-3, with 11 nucleotides matching TRBD2. The CDR3 runs 14 residues. Trimming took 5 bases from V and 1 from J; bases not matched to a gene: 0. Per germline, CDR1 SGHRS and CDR2 YFSETQ. The CDR3 loop is CASRLAGGTDTQYF. Here the CDR3 DNA reads TGCGCCAGCAGACTAGCGGGGGGCACAGATACGCAGTATTTT.

V and J are TRBV19 and TRBJ1-1; D is perhaps TRBD1 (6 bases). This CDR3 has 15 amino acids. Trimming cost V 6 bases and J 0 bases, with 14 bases left between them. Germline V gene lookup returns CDR1 LNHDA and CDR2 SQIVND (reference sequence). CDR3 sequence: CASRPGHFMNTEAFF. In nucleotides, the CDR3 is TGTGCCAGTAGACCGGGACATTTTATGAACACTGAAGCTTTCTTT. The full variable domain, with the rest looked up from reference TRBV19 and TRBJ1-1, is DGGITQSPKYLFRKEGQNVTLSCEQNLNHDAMYWYRQDPGQGLRLIYYSQIVNDFQKGDIAEGYSVSREKKESFPLTVTSAQKNPTAFYLCASRPGHFMNTEAFFGQGTRLTVV.

V and J are TRBV6-5 and TRBJ2-2, with D possibly TRBD1 on 5 matching bases. The ends were cut back, 5 bases at V and 4 bases at J, with 11 bases in the middle. Germline CDR1 is MNHEY and CDR2 is SVGAGI. The CDR3 is 14 residues long. The CDR3 DNA sequence: TGTGCCAGCAGTAATGACAGAACCACCGGGGAGCTGTTTTTT. Protein product: CASSNDRTTGELFF.

The CDR3 DNA sequence: TGCGCCAGCAGCATAAACAGGGGGCGCTCAGGAAATGAGCAGTTCTTC. Encoded protein: CASSINRGRSGNEQFF. V gene TRBV5-1 combines with J gene TRBJ2-1, with 9 bases matching TRBD1. V was clipped by 4 bases and J by 7 bases; unmatched bases: 12. The CDR3 contains 16 residues. CDR1 is SGHRS and CDR2 is YFSETQ in the germline V gene.